This T cell receptor beta chain was captured in a study of response to subunit inactivated influenza vaccine. This clonotype was seen many times. Its antigen is unknown. V dropped 4 bases and J dropped 0 bases, with 4 bases sitting between them. CDR1 is MDHEN and CDR2 is SYDVKM in the germline V gene. This CDR3 contains 13 residues. TCRdb fed the RT-PCR reads into MiXCR, producing one record per CDR3 protein. The top ten hold 13% of the sample, which has approximately 570,000 distinct CDR3 sequences, less than 10% seen once. Study results and limitations: Each seasonal influenza vaccination recruits few new T cells, the authors suggested.

The J gene is TRBJ1-5, the V gene TRBV28; no definite D call. The receptor was derived from a man aged 50-75 years who received an inactivated influenza vaccine. The specimen comprised PBMCs from blood, sampled roughly 24 months after vaccination. In DNA, the CDR3 is TGTGCCAGCAGTTCAGATAGCAATCAGCCCCAGCATTTT. Encoded protein: CASSSDSNQPQHF.